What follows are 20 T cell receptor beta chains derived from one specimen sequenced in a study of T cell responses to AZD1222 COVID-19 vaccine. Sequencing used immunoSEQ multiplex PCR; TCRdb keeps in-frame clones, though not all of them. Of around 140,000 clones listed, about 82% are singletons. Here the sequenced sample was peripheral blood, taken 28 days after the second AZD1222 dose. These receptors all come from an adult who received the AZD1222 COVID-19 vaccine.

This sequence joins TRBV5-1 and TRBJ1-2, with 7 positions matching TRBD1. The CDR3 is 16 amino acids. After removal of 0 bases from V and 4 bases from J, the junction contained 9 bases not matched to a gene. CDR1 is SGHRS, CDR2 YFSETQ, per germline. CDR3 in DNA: TGCGCCAGCAGCTTGGCAGGGCAGGGGGGCTTCTATGGCTACACCTTC. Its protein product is CASSLAGQGGFYGYTF.

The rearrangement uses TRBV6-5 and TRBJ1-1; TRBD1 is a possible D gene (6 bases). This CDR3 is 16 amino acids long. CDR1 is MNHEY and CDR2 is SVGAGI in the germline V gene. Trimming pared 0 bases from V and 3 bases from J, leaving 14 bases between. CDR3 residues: CASSYSAGGADTEAFF. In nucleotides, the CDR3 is TGTGCCAGCAGTTACTCGGCCGGGGGCGCGGACACTGAAGCTTTCTTT.

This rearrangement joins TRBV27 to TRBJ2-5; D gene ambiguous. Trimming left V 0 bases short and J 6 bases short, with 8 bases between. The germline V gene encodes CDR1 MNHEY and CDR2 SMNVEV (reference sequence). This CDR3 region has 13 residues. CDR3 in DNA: TGTGCCAGCAGTTTATCCTATTTACAGACCCAGTACTTC. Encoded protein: CASSLSYLQTQYF.

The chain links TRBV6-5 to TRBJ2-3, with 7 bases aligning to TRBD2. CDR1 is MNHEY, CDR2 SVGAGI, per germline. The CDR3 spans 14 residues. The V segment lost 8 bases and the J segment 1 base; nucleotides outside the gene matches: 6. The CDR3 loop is CASVPSGGTDTQYF. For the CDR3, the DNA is TGTGCCAGCGTCCCCAGCGGGGGCACAGATACGCAGTATTTT.

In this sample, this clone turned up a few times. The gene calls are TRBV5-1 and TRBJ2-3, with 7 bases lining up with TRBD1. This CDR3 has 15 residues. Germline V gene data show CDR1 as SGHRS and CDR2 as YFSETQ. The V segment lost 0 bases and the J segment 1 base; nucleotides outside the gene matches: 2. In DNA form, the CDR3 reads TGCGCCAGCAGCTTGGTTGGACAGGGCACAGATACGCAGTATTTT. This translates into CASSLVGQGTDTQYF.

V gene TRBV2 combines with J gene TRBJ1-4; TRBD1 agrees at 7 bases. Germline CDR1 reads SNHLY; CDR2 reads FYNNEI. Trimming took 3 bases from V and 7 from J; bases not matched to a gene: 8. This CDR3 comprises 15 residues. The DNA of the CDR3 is TGTGCCAGCAGTGACGAGACAGGGTCGGGTGAAAAACTGTTTTTT. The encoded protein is CASSDETGSGEKLFF.

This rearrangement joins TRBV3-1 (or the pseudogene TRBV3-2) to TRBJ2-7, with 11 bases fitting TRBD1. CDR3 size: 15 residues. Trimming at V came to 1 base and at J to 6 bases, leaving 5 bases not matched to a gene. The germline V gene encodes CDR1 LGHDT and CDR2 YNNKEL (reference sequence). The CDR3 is CASSQGTGGAGEQYF. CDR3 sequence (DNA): TGTGCCAGCAGCCAAGGGACAGGGGGCGCGGGCGAGCAGTACTTC.

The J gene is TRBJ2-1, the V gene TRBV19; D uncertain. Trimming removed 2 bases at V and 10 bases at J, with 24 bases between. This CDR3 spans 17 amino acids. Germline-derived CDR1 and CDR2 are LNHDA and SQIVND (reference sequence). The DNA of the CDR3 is TGTGCCAGTAGTATAAGGTATGGGAATCATTTTGACCCCGAGCAGTTCTTC. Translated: CASSIRYGNHFDPEQFF.

CDR3 protein: CASIPGTSYEQYF. DNA for the CDR3: TGTGCCAGCATCCCCGGGACTTCCTACGAGCAGTACTTC. This rearrangement joins TRBV2 to TRBJ2-7, with D tentatively TRBD2 (6 bases). The CDR3 contains 13 residues. The V end was cut by 7 bases, the J end by 1 base, with 11 bases between. From germline, CDR1 is SNHLY and CDR2 FYNNEI.

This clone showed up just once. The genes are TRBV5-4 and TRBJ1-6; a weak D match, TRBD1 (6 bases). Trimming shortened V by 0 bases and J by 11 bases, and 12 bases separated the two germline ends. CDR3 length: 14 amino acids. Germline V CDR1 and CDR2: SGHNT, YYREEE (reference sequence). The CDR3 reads CASSLDRAWTPLHF. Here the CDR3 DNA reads TGTGCCAGCAGCTTGGACAGGGCGTGGACACCCCTCCACTTT. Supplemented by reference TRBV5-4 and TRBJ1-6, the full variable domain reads ETGVTQSPTHLIKTRGQQVTLRCSSQSGHNTVSWYQQALGQGPQFIFQYYREEENGRGNFPPRFSGLQFPNYSSELNVNALELDDSALYLCASSLDRAWTPLHFGNGTRLTVT.

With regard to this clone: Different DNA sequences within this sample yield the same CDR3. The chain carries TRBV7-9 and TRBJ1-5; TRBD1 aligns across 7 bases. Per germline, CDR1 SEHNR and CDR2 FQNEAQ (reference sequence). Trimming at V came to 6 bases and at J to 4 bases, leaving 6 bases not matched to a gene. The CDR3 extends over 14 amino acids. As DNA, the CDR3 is TGTGCCAGCAGTCGACAGGGTAATAATCAGCCCCAGCATTTT. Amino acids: CASSRQGNNQPQHF.

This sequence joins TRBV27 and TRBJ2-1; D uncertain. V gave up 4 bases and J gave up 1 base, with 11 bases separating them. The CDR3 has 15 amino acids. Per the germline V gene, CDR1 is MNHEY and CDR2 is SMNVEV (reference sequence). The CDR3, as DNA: TGTGCCAGCAGTTGGAGCGAATGGTCCTACAATGAGCAGTTCTTC. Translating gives CASSWSEWSYNEQFF.

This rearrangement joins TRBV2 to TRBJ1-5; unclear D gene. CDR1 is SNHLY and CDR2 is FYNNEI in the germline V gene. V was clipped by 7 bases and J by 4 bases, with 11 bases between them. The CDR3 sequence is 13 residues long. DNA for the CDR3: TGTGCCAGCACCGAAAGGGAGAATCAGCCCCAGCATTTT. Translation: CASTERENQPQHF. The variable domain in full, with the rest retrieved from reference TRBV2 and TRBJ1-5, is EPEVTQTPSHQVTQMGQEVILRCVPISNHLYFYWYRQILGQKVEFLVSFYNNEISEKSEIFDDQFSVERPDGSNFTLKIRSTKLEDSAMYFCASTERENQPQHFGDGTRLSIL.

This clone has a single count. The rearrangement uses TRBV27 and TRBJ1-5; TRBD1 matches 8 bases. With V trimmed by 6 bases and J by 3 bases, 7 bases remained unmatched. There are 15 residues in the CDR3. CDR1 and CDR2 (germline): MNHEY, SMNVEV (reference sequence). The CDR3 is CASRFTGGFNQPQHF. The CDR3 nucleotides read TGTGCCAGCAGGTTTACAGGGGGATTCAATCAGCCCCAGCATTTT.

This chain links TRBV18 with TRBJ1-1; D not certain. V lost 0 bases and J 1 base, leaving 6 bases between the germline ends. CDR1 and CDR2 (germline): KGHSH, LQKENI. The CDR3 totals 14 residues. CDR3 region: CASSPPHGNTEAFF. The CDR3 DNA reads TGTGCCAGCTCACCACCGCACGGGAACACTGAAGCTTTCTTT.

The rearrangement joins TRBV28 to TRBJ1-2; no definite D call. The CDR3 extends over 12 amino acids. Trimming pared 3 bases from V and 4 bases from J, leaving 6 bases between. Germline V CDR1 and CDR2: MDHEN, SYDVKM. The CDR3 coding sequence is TGTGCCAGCAGTTTCTGGGCCTATGGCTACACCTTC. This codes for CASSFWAYGYTF.

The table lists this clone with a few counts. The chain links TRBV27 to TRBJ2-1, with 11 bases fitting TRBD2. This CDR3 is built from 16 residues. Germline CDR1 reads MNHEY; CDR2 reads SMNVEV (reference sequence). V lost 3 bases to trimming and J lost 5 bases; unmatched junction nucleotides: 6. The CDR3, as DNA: TGTGCCAGCAGTTTGGTAGCGGGGGGGATAAACAATGAGCAGTTCTTC. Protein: CASSLVAGGINNEQFF.

CDR3 in amino acids: CASSPGTSGKGETQYF. CDR3 nucleotide sequence: TGTGCCAGCAGCCCCGGGACTAGCGGGAAGGGAGAGACCCAGTACTTC. V gene TRBV7-8 combines with J gene TRBJ2-5; 13 positions agree with TRBD2. Germline lookup yields CDR1 SGHVS and CDR2 FQNEAQ. V was pared by 5 bases and J by 4 bases, with 7 bases of the junction left unmatched. The CDR3 length is 16 residues.

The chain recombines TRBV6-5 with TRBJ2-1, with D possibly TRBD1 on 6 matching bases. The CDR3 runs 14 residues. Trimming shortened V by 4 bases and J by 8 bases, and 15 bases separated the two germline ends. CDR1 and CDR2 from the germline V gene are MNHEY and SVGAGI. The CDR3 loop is CASSSLDRRHEQFF. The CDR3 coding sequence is TGTGCCAGCAGTTCCCTCGACAGGAGACATGAGCAGTTCTTC.

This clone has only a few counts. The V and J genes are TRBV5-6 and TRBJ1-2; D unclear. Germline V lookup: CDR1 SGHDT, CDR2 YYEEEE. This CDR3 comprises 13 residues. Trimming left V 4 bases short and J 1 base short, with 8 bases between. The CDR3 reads CASSPGVNYGYTF. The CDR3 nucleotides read TGTGCCAGCAGCCCGGGTGTTAACTATGGCTACACCTTC.